These 3 T cell receptor beta chains came from one sample sequenced in a study of Graves' ophthalmopathy and Graves' hyperthyroidism. RNA served as the template for amplifying TCR beta CDR3 regions. First-round RT-PCR employed HTBI primers, with a second-round multiplex PCR after it. TCRdb re-analysed the multiplex PCR reads in MiXCR, keeping a single row per CDR3 protein. The sample has 200,000 to 250,000 distinct CDR3 sequences; 25% to 35% are singletons. The sample was peripheral blood. The receptors were gathered from a man aged 45 to 65 with Graves' ophthalmopathy.

The chain joins TRBV10-3 to TRBJ2-7; 12 bases line up with TRBD1. The ends lost 0 bases at V and 9 bases at J; junction bases unmatched: 3. The CDR3 spans 14 residues. Germline CDR1 ENHRY, CDR2 SYGVKD. The CDR3 loop reads CAISESGQGASQYF. The CDR3 coding sequence is TGTGCCATCAGTGAGTCGGGACAGGGGGCATCGCAGTACTTC.

In its sample, this clonotype was seen many times. This sequence joins TRBV7-2 and TRBJ2-2, with 12 bases that match TRBD2. CDR1 and CDR2 from the germline V gene are SGHTA and FQGNSA. V trimming: 6 bases; J trimming: 5 bases; junction bases outside the gene matches: 4. The CDR3 extends over 15 amino acids. The CDR3 bases are TGTGCCAGCAGTCTAGCGGGAGGGGGGACCGGGGAGCTGTTTTTT. This sequence encodes CASSLAGGGTGELFF.

There are many counts of this clonotype. The rearrangement joins TRBV20-1 to TRBJ2-5; possible D gene TRBD2, 6 bases. The V end was cut by 6 bases, the J end by 4 bases, with 15 bases between. Per germline, CDR1 DFQATT and CDR2 SNEGSKA (reference sequence). This CDR3 has 13 amino acids. The CDR3 coding sequence is TGCAGTGCCCCTCCGGGGGTGGGAGAGACCCAGTACTTC. Translation: CSAPPGVGETQYF.